A single sample gave rise to the 24 T cell receptor beta chains below, sequenced in a study of blood T cells in healthy people across ages. Alongside a J-beta primer mix, a sample-barcoded 5' primer served in a second PCR lasting about 6 to 12 cycles. TCRdb reprocessed the 5' RACE reads via MiXCR and lists one record per CDR3 protein. Of under 1 million distinct CDR3 sequences in the sample, under 55% were seen once. Sequencing was done on a sample of blood. These receptors all come from a man aged 55 to 70 in good health.

Concerning this clonotype itself: The germline gene is not matched at one end of the junction; a read error may be the cause. DNA for the CDR3: TGTGCCAGCAGCGTACAGAGTAACTATGGCTGCACCTTC. Its protein is CASSVQSNYGCTF. The V gene is TRBV7-2, the J gene TRBJ1-2, with D uncertain. The CDR3 spans 13 residues. Germline V gene sequence: CDR1 SGHTA, CDR2 FQGNSA.

The V call is TRBV20-1, the J call TRBJ1-2; 7 bases align to TRBD1. V trimming: 3 bases; J trimming: 4 bases; junction bases outside the gene matches: 8. Germline-derived CDR1 and CDR2 are DFQATT and SNEGSKA (reference sequence). The CDR3 is 14 residues long. The CDR3 spells CSASRTTGPYGYTF. CDR3 nucleotides: TGCAGTGCTAGCCGAACGACAGGGCCCTATGGCTACACCTTC.

The rearrangement joins TRBV12-3 or TRBV12-4 to TRBJ2-1; D remains ambiguous. The length of the CDR3 is 13 residues. Trimming shortened V by 8 bases and J by 0 bases, and 8 bases separated the two germline ends. The CDR3 here is CASLRSSYNEQFF. The CDR3 DNA reads as TGTGCCAGCCTGAGGAGCTCCTACAATGAGCAGTTCTTC.

The J gene is TRBJ2-7, the V gene TRBV6-2 or TRBV6-3; the match to TRBD1 covers 9 bases. Trimming at V came to 7 bases and at J to 5 bases, leaving 6 bases not matched to a gene. The CDR3 has 13 amino acids. The germline CDR1 and CDR2 sequences are MNHEY and SVGEGT. The CDR3 here is CASKTGGRNEQYF. CDR3 bases: TGTGCCAGCAAGACAGGGGGGCGGAACGAGCAGTACTTC.

The count of this clonotype is one. This chain connects TRBV7-2 to TRBJ2-7; TRBD2 agrees at 16 bases. With 5 bases clipped from V and 6 bases from J, the junction kept 7 bases outside the gene matches. The V gene's germline CDR1 is SGHTA and CDR2 FQGNSA. The CDR3 loop spans 16 amino acids. The CDR3: CASSVGLAGGPVEQYF. The DNA for the CDR3 is TGTGCCAGCAGCGTGGGACTAGCGGGGGGGCCTGTCGAGCAGTACTTC. Variable domain in full (rest from reference TRBV7-2 and TRBJ2-7): GAGVSQSPSNKVTEKGKDVELRCDPISGHTALYWYRQSLGQGLEFLIYFQGNSAPDKSGLPSDRFSAERTGGSVSTLTIQRTQQEDSAVYLCASSVGLAGGPVEQYFGPGTRLTVT.

V is TRBV6-5 and J is TRBJ1-2; D is perhaps TRBD1 (5 bases). The CDR3 spans 14 residues. The germline V and J ends were trimmed by 9 bases and 7 bases, with 21 bases remaining between them. In germline, CDR1 is MNHEY, CDR2 SVGAGI. The CDR3 DNA sequence: TGTGCCAGTTACCCTCGGGACCGCGCCGGTGGCTACACCTTC. The encoded protein is CASYPRDRAGGYTF.

The V call is TRBV20-1, the J call TRBJ2-5; D gene unclear. V lost 5 bases and J 5 bases, leaving 12 bases between the germline ends. Germline CDR1 and CDR2: DFQATT and SNEGSKA (reference sequence). The CDR3 length is 12 residues. The CDR3 sequence: CSASPAVETQYF. DNA of the CDR3: TGCAGTGCTTCCCCTGCGGTTGAGACCCAGTACTTC.

The chain joins TRBV15 to TRBJ2-3, with D hard to call. V was trimmed by 2 bases and J by 5 bases, leaving 8 bases between them. The CDR3 has 13 amino acids. Germline V gene sequence: CDR1 LNHNV, CDR2 YYDKDF (reference sequence). The CDR3 sequence: CATSRFVGDTQYF. CDR3 nucleotides: TGTGCCACCAGCAGATTCGTGGGAGATACGCAGTATTTT.

This clonotype was seen a few times. The V and J genes are TRBV7-2 and TRBJ1-5, with 8 positions matching TRBD1. Trimming removed 2 bases from V and 4 bases from J; junction bases left unmatched: 7. This CDR3 comprises 16 residues. Germline CDR1 reads SGHTA; CDR2 reads FQGNSA. The CDR3 protein is CASSLIGQGENQPQHF. DNA for the CDR3: TGTGCCAGCAGCTTAATTGGACAGGGTGAGAATCAGCCCCAGCATTTT.

The gene calls are TRBV29-1 and TRBJ1-2, with 9 bases fitting TRBD1. CDR1 SQVTM and CDR2 ANQGSEA come from the germline V gene. V lost 7 bases, J lost 3 bases, and 3 bases stayed unmatched. CDR3 length: 12 amino acids. CDR3 residues: CSDRDRDYGYTF. The DNA for the CDR3 is TGCAGCGATAGGGACAGGGACTATGGCTACACCTTC.

CDR3 in DNA: TGTGCCAGCAGCCAATTTCTGTACGAGCAGTACTTC. Its translation is CASSQFLYEQYF. V and J are TRBV3-1 and TRBJ2-7, with D uncertain. Trimming took off 2 bases at V and 4 bases at J, with 6 bases between the two ends. CDR1 is LGHDT, CDR2 YNNKEL, per germline (reference sequence). CDR3 length: 12 amino acids.

This clonotype has a handful of counts. The chain combines TRBV5-6 with TRBJ2-7; 7 bases align to TRBD1. CDR1 and CDR2 (germline): SGHDT, YYEEEE. V lost 4 bases and J lost 5; bases outside the gene matches: 3. This CDR3 is built from 12 residues. In DNA form, the CDR3 reads TGTGCCAGCAGCCTGGACAGGCACGAGCAGTACTTC. Encoded protein: CASSLDRHEQYF.

V gene TRBV9 combines with J gene TRBJ2-3; weak D call: TRBD2 (7 bases). V was shortened by 0 bases and J by 1 base, with 21 bases between the two germline ends. The length of the CDR3 is 19 residues. Germline lookup yields CDR1 SGDLS and CDR2 YYNGEE. The CDR3 coding sequence is TGTGCCAGCAGCGTAGCTTTGGGGGGGGGCCTGATAGGCACAGATACGCAGTATTTT. It translates to CASSVALGGGLIGTDTQYF.

The chain carries TRBV4-1 and TRBJ2-5; D call uncertain. The J call may not be correct, given that the DNA end is closer to TRBJ2-7. Germline values: CDR1 MGHRA, CDR2 YSYEKL. CDR3 length: 13 amino acids. The CDR3 spells CASSQGPGYEQYF. For the CDR3, the DNA is TGCGCCAGCAGCCAAGGTCCGGGTTACGAGCAGTACTTC.

This clonotype has more than one count but fewer than ten. The chain is built from TRBV7-9 and TRBJ2-1; a possible D gene is TRBD1 (5 bases). This CDR3 has 15 residues. V lost 5 bases, J lost 2 bases, and 13 bases lay in between. Per the germline V gene, CDR1 is SEHNR and CDR2 is FQNEAQ (reference sequence). The chain's CDR3 is CASSPQAAAYNEQFF. CDR3 coding DNA: TGTGCCAGCAGCCCACAGGCCGCTGCCTACAATGAGCAGTTCTTC.

This clonotype was found a few times. The chain uses TRBV7-9 and TRBJ2-7; TRBD1 is a possible D gene (6 bases). This CDR3 region has 16 residues. Germline-derived CDR1 and CDR2 are SEHNR and FQNEAQ (reference sequence). Trimming pared 8 bases from V and 1 base from J, leaving 21 bases between. The CDR3 region has the DNA TGTGCCAGCCGCCAGCCCGGGCAGGGGATTTCCTACGAGCAGTACTTC. It encodes CASRQPGQGISYEQYF.

The V call is TRBV2, the J call TRBJ2-7; D call uncertain. The CDR3 is 13 amino acids. Germline V gene sequence: CDR1 SNHLY, CDR2 FYNNEI. The ends were cut back, 11 bases at V and 6 bases at J, with 20 bases in the middle. This chain's CDR3 is CALRSEVISEQYF. The DNA of the CDR3 is TGTGCCCTGCGATCCGAGGTAATTTCCGAGCAGTACTTC.

This clonotype was observed a few times. This chain uses TRBV4-1 with TRBJ2-5; 8 nucleotides align to TRBD2. The germline V gene has CDR1 MGHRA and CDR2 YSYEKL. The V gene end was trimmed by 4 bases and the J gene end by 2 bases; junction bases not matched to a gene: 9. This CDR3 spans 16 amino acids. The CDR3 protein is CASSPLYGGAQETQYF. The CDR3 DNA reads as TGCGCCAGCAGCCCCTTGTACGGGGGGGCACAAGAGACCCAGTACTTC.

This chain joins TRBV20-1 and TRBJ2-2, with D possibly matching TRBD1 (7 bases). CDR1 and CDR2 from the germline V gene are DFQATT and SNEGSKA (reference sequence). There are 15 residues in the CDR3. Trimming cost V 0 bases and J 4 bases, with 12 bases left between them. The CDR3 loop is CSARDTQGGTGELFF. CDR3 coding DNA: TGCAGTGCTAGAGACACCCAGGGGGGCACCGGGGAGCTGTTTTTT.

The chain carries TRBV5-1 and TRBJ2-7, with no clear D. The CDR3 sequence is 15 residues long. Trimming stripped 4 bases from V and 6 bases from J, with 20 bases between. CDR1 is SGHRS and CDR2 is YFSETQ in the germline V gene. The CDR3 DNA is TGCGCCAGCAGCCCTGTTGGGGATTTTTCCGGCGAGCAGTACTTC. It is translated as CASSPVGDFSGEQYF.

The chain couples TRBV11-2 to TRBJ2-7; no clear D. The CDR3 is 14 amino acids. From germline, CDR1 is SGHAT and CDR2 FQNNGV. Deletions cut 1 base from V and 4 bases from J, with 11 bases between. This CDR3 is CASSLVNGFYEQYF. In nucleotides, the CDR3 is TGTGCCAGCAGCTTAGTGAACGGATTTTACGAGCAGTACTTC.

This clonotype has only one observation. An end of the junction does not agree with germline; a read error may underlie this. CDR3 region: CSTRGAGNYYGYTF. In nucleotides, the CDR3 is TGCAGTACTAGAGGGGCAGGGAATTACTATGGCTACACCTTC. The chain employs TRBV20-1 and TRBJ1-2; D perhaps matches TRBD1 (5 bases). This CDR3 is built from 14 residues. Germline V gene sequence: CDR1 DFQATT, CDR2 SNEGSKA (reference sequence).

This chain uses TRBV5-1 with TRBJ2-5; D not certain. Trimming stripped 6 bases from V and 5 bases from J, with 14 bases between. The CDR3 contains 13 residues. The germline CDR1 and CDR2 sequences are SGHRS and YFSETQ. CDR3 DNA: TGCGCCAGCACCCAGGTCCCCGGTGAGACCCAGTACTTC. Its protein is CASTQVPGETQYF.

The chain combines TRBV11-2 with TRBJ1-1, with 8 bases identical to TRBD1. Germline CDR1 SGHAT, CDR2 FQNNGV. J gave up 1 base and V 5 bases, and 6 bases lay outside the gene matches. CDR3 size: 15 residues. CDR3 in DNA: TGTGCCAGCAGCCTACGGACAGGGACGAACACTGAAGCTTTCTTT. Amino acid sequence: CASSLRTGTNTEAFF.